The subject of this entry is one T cell receptor (beta chain). Its target is not known. Measured with immunoSEQ multiplex PCR; TCRdb has only the in-frame clones, and not every one. Found here are roughly 150,000 clones, around 90% of them singletons; the top ten hold around 3.4%. The data were obtained in a study of cytomegalovirus exposure and HLA in healthy donors. Whole-study results and caveats: Both high specificity and high sensitivity reportedly marked the classifier's diagnosis of cytomegalovirus status.

V lost 0 bases, J lost 0 bases, and 8 bases lay in between. Germline V lookup: CDR1 GTSNPN, CDR2 SVGIG (reference sequence). This CDR3 is built from 14 residues. Sequenced material: PBMCs. The gene calls are TRBV30 and TRBJ1-1; D not resolved. This sequence originates from a woman between 18 and 29 years old in good health and CMV-seropositive. This CDR3 is CAWSVRGVNTEAFF. CDR3 sequence (DNA): TGTGCCTGGAGTGTGCGCGGGGTGAACACTGAAGCTTTCTTT.